The T cell receptor (beta chain) under discussion was sequenced for a study of blood T cell repertoires in COVID-19. Trimming shortened V by 5 bases and J by 3 bases, and 6 bases separated the two germline ends. CDR3 length: 12 residues. The germline V gene has CDR1 SGHRS and CDR2 YFSETQ. Only in-frame clones appear in the TCRdb table, and some are missing; sequencing was by immunoSEQ multiplex PCR. The table records approximately 170,000 clones, 86% of them present only once. The specimen sequenced was peripheral blood. The genes are TRBV5-1 and TRBJ1-3; D gene ambiguous. This TCR derives from a woman aged 80 or over in a cohort sampled during active or convalescent COVID-19. The CDR3 here is CASSTDGNTIYF. DNA for the CDR3: TGCGCCAGCAGTACAGATGGAAACACCATATATTTT.